The text below deals with one TCR beta chain. Its cognate antigen is unknown. This record belongs to a study of cytomegalovirus exposure and HLA in healthy donors. Study details: Inside one of the first data releases sat around 80 million unique TCRs taken from HLA-typed donors. Around 76% of 300 to 450 genotyped donors fell in the Caucasian-associated ancestry cluster.

This PCR relied on a set of 60 Vbeta primers and 13 Jbeta primers. TCRdb's copy holds only in-frame clones and misses some; the assay was immunoSEQ multiplex PCR. The sample records 150,000 to 200,000 clones, around 79% being singletons. This CDR3 has 12 amino acids. V was pared by 1 base and J by 7 bases, with 8 bases between. Germline V gene data show CDR1 as MDHEN and CDR2 as SYDVKM. Findings and caveats of the study: Owing to their indistinguishability, certain V segments, notably TRBV6-2 and TRBV6-3, were excluded. Researchers reported in a later analysis that a missense DCLRE1C variant was tied to TCR beta V- and J-gene trimming.

Sequencing used PBMCs. This chain uses TRBV28 with TRBJ2-7; a possible D gene is TRBD2 (6 bases). The sequence was obtained from a woman in her fifties or sixties in good health and CMV-seropositive. CDR3 sequence: CASSLSRGEQYF. DNA of the CDR3: TGTGCCAGCAGTTTATCCCGGGGGGAGCAGTACTTC.